This record concerns one T cell receptor beta chain sequence. Its antigen is not known. Clones were read by immunoSEQ multiplex PCR, and TCRdb kept only the in-frame ones, dropping some. The table lists more than 35,000 clones, more than 80% of them singletons. This record comes from a study of T cells in localized non-small cell lung cancer. Study observations and caveats: The appearance of a median approximately 57 of the top 100 tumor clones was seen in adjacent lung. Sequencing involved a lone tumor region, leaving heterogeneity possible. There was higher T cell clonality in uninvolved adjacent lung than in tumor, and it was highest there.

The V gene's germline CDR1 is SEHNR and CDR2 FQNEAQ (reference sequence). V gave up 0 bases and J gave up 3 bases, with 17 bases separating them. The CDR3 is 17 amino acids. The receptor was derived from a female donor aged 60 or older with stage I lung adenocarcinoma. Sequencing was performed on peripheral blood, taken before any cancer treatment. The chain links TRBV7-9 to TRBJ1-2; no reliable D call. CDR3 loop: CASSLAGGRVGDYGYTF. The CDR3 DNA is TGTGCCAGCAGCTTAGCGGGTGGGAGAGTAGGCGACTATGGCTACACCTTC.